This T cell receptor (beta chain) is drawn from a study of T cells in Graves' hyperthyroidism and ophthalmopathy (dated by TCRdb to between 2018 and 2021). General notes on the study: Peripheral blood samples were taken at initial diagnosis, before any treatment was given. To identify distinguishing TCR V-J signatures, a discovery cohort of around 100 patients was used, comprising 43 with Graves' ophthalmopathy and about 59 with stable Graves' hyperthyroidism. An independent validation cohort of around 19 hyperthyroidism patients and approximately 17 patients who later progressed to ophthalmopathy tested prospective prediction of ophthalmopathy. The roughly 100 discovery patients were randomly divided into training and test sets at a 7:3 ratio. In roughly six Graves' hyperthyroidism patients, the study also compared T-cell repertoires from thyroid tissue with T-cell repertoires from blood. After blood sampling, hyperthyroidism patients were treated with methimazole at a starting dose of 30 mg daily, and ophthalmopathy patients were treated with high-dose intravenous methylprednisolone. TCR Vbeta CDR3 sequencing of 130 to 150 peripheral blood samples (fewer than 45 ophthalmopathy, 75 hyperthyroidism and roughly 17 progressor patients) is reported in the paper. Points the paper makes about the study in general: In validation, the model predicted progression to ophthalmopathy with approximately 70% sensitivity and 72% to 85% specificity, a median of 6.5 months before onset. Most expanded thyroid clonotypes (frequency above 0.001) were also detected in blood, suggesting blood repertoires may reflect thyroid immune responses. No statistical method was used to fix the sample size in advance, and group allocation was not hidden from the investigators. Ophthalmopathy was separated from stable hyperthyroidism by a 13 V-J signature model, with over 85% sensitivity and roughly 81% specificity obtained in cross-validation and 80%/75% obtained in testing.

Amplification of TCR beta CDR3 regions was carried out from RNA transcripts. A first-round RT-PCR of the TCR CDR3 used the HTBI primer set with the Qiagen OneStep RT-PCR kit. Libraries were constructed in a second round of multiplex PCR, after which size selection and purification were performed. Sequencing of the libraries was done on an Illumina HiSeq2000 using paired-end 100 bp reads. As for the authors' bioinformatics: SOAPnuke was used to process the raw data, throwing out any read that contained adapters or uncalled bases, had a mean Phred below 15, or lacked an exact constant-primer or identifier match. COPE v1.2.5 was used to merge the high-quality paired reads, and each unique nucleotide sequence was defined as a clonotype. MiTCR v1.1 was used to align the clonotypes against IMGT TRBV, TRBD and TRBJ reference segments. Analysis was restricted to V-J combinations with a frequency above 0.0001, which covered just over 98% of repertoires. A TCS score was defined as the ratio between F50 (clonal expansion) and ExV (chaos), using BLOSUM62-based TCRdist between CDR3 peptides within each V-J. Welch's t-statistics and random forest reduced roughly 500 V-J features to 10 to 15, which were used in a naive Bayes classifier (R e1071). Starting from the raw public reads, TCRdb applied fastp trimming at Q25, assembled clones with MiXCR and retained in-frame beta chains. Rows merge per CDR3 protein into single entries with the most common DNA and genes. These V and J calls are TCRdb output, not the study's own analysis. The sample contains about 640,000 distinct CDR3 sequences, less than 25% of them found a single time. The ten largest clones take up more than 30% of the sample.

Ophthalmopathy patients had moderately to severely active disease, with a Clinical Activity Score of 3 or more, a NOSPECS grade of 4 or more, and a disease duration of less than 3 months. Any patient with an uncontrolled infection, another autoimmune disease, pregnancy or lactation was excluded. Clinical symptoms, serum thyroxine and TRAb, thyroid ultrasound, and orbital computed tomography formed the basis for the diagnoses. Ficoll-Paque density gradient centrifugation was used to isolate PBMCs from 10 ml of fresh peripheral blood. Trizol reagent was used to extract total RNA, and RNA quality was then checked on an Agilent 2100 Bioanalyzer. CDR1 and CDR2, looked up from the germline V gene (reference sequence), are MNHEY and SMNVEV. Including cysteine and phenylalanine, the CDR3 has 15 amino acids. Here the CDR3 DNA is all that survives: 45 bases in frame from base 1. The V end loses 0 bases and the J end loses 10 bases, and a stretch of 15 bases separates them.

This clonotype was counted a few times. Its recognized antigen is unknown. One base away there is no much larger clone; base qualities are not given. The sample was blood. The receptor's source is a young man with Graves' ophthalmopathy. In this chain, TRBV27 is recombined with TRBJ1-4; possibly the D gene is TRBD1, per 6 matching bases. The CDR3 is CASSLSARGPGKLFF. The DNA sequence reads TGTGCCAGCAGTTTATCGGCCAGGGGTCCCGGAAAACTGTTTTTT.